This TCR beta chain stems from a study of T-cell reconstitution after alpha-beta-depleted transplantation in children. With regard to this clonotype: No antigen is known for it. Sequence at one end of the junction differs from germline and may be a read error.

Study outcomes and limitations: T cells produced anew were the main source of T-cell counts and diversity one year after transplant. Several hundred expanded graft clones reportedly gave rise to the alpha-beta T cells present about two months after transplant. Diversity of TCRbeta at day 60 was high in some patients, arising from surviving recipient T cells and thymic progenitors.

As it was prepared, the TCRbeta library received unique molecular identifiers. One entry per CDR3 protein results from TCRdb running MiXCR on the PCR reads. The sample contains 450,000 to 600,000 distinct CDR3 sequences, roughly a tenth of which appear only once. CDR3 length: 19 residues. Per germline, CDR1 LGHDT and CDR2 YNNKEL (reference sequence). The source of this sequence is a child aged 2 to 15 with inherited bone marrow failure, due to receive a stem cell transplant. This specimen was PBMCs, taken before TCRalphabeta/CD19-depleted stem cell transplant. This chain links TRBV3-1 with TRBJ2-1, with 13 bases that match TRBD2. The CDR3 region has the DNA TGTGCCTGCAGTCCGACGGGACTAGCGGGACGATCCCCCTACAATGAGCAGTTCTTC. This encodes CACSPTGLAGRSPYNEQFF.